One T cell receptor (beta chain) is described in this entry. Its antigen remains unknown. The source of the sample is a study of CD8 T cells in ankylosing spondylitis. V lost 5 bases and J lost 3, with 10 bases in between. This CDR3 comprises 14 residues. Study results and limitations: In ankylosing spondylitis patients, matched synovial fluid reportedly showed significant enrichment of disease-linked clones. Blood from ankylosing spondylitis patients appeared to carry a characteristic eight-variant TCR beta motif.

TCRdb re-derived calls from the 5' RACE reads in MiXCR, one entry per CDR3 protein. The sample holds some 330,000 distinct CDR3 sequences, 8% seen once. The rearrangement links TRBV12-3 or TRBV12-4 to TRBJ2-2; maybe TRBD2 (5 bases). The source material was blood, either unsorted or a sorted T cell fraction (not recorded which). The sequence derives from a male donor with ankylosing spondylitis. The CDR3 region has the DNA TGTGCCAGCAGTCCACCGGACTACACCGGGGAGCTGTTTTTT. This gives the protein CASSPPDYTGELFF.